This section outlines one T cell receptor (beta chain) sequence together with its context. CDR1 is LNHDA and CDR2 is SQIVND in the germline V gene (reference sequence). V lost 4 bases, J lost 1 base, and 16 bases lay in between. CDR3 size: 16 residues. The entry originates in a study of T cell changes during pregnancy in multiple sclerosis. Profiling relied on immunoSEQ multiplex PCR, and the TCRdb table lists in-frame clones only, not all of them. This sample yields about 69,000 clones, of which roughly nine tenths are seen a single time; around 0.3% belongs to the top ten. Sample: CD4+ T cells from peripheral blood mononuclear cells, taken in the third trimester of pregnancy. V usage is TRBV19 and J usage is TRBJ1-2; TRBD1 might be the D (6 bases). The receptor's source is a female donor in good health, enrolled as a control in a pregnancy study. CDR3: CASSTLGGEGNYGYTF. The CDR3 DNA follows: TGTGCCAGTAGTACTCTAGGGGGGGAGGGTAACTATGGCTACACCTTC.